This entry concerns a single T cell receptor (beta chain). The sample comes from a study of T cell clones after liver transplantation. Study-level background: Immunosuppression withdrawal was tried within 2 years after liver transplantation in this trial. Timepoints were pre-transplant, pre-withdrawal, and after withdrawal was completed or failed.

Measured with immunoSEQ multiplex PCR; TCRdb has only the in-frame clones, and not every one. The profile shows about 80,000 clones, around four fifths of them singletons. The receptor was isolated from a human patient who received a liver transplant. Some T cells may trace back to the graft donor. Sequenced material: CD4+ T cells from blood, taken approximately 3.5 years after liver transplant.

In nucleotides, the CDR3 is TGTGCCTGGAGTGTAGGTAACAGGGTATTATGGACTAATGAAAAACTGTTTTTT. The encoded protein is CAWSVGNRVLWTNEKLFF. The J gene is TRBJ1-4, the V gene TRBV30; D possibly corresponds to TRBD1 (6 bases). Germline V gene data show CDR1 as GTSNPN and CDR2 as SVGIG (reference sequence). The CDR3 contains 18 residues. V gave up 0 bases and J gave up 2 bases, with 19 bases separating them.